This paragraph covers one TCR beta chain sequence. Its antigen has not been determined. Per-nucleotide qualities are absent, and no much larger clonotype sits a single base away. The method was the immunoSEQ multiplex PCR assay. A mixture of 60 forward primers for TCR Vbeta segments and 13 reverse primers for TCR Jbeta segments was used in the multiplex PCR. Amplification of the CDR3 region of rearranged TCR beta genes was performed with a multiplex PCR assay on genomic DNA. The Illumina HiSeq System was used to sequence the amplified TCR beta libraries as 87-base-pair reads. Per the original workflow: Across the roughly 670 repertoires, a later analysis counted approximately 75 million unique TCR beta chains, roughly 11 million of which were shared by at least two donors. Raw reads were error-corrected and collapsed into unique sequences by a nearest-neighbor algorithm in which closely related sequences were merged to remove PCR and sequencing errors. Alignment of CDR3 sequences to IMGT reference sequences was used to assign V, D and J gene segments. For a sequence to be retained, a match of at least six nucleotides to both a V gene segment and a J gene segment was required. Rearrangements were called productive when the CDR3 lacked stop codons and stayed in frame with V and J; all others were non-productive. CDR3 was defined by IMGT convention, running from the second conserved V-encoded cysteine to the conserved J-encoded phenylalanine. The earlier analysis of some 600 of the donors excluded sequences that lacked an unambiguous match to a single V gene segment. An earlier analysis of 587 of the donors classified V segments as functional when productive rearrangements were above 56.7% and as segregating when the standard deviation between donors was above 5%. To diagnose cytomegalovirus status from the catalog of TCR beta chain sequences, a statistical classification framework was built. In a later analysis, TCR nucleotide sequences were compared against IMGT/GENE-DB human TR gene sequences so that V and J genes could be assigned. A later analysis assigned CDR3 sequences and most-parsimonious VDJ recombination scenarios with the TCRdist pipeline. In a later analysis, each TCR beta chain was defined by its CDR3 amino acid sequence together with its V-gene family, and reads without a unique V-gene family were excluded. A later analysis removed 600 or so highly shared, low-generation-probability nucleotide sequences to deal with suspected cross-contamination and a sequencing artifact. For each public chain, a later analysis derived a clonal expansion index from normalized ranks of inferred template counts within each repertoire. A later analysis computed generation probabilities with a VDJ recombination model fitted to out-of-frame rearrangements, and checked the results against IGoR. In a later analysis, hypergeometric tests were used to score TCR-TCR, TCR-HLA and TCR-CMV co-occurrence, with a repertoire-size bias correction applied to TCR pairs. A later analysis estimated false discovery rates by permuting HLA or CMV assignments 20 times. In a later analysis, co-occurring TCRs were grouped with DBSCAN, and TCRdist sequence similarity was added when clustering was performed within HLA-allele-positive subsets. Repertoires with fewer than 30,000 or more than 120,000 public chains were left out of co-occurrence clustering, as were five repertoires with anomalous nucleotide sharing. As stored in TCRdb, this immuneACCESS dataset retains in-frame rearrangements with V and J assigned. A fraction of the clones does not appear; measured against another copy, unresolved V genes explain less than half of the discrepancy, and the remainder lacks a known reason. V, J and clone size are those of that table, while D and trimming were read from the DNA. The sample table contains some 140,000 clones; only one count was recorded for 65% to 85% of them. Jointly, the top ten make up approximately 5.6% of the sample.

The sample comes from a study of cytomegalovirus exposure and HLA in healthy donors (TCRdb year 2017). Concerning the study at large: In an earlier analysis of 587 of the donors, 250 to 350 Gb of sequence data and 100 million or so unique TCR beta sequences from 180 million or so T cells were reported. An early release that covered fewer than 800 HLA-typed donors contained approximately 320 gigabases of sequencing data and tens of millions of unique TCR sequences. The later analysis used no new phenotypic data to find candidate immune exposures, relying instead on TCR beta sequences and their occurrence across donors. In a later analysis, previously published TCR beta repertoires from about 640 donors were re-analyzed and high-resolution HLA genotyping was added so that TCR occurrence patterns could be studied. The aim of the study was to test whether cataloging public T cell receptors could identify signatures of past pathogen exposure. An earlier analysis of fewer than 750 of the donors used high-throughput TCR beta sequencing to judge whether each TCR beta V gene segment behaved as functional or pseudogenic. Typing coverage varied by locus: roughly 620-640 donors for A, B, C, DRB1 and DQB1; roughly 560 for DQA1; over 600 for DPA1; under 490 for DPB1. On average, around 240,000 unique TCR beta nucleotide sequences were sequenced per donor among 398 genotyped donors of the cohort, with roughly 18% of those sequences being non-productive. High-throughput TCR immunosequencing, statistical association of individual TCRs with disease status, and machine learning were combined to predict cytomegalovirus infection status. A later genetic analysis used genome-wide SNP genotypes for about 65% of the 666 donors, treating that subset as a discovery cohort. Using immunosequencing, the study profiled T cell repertoires from approximately 700 subjects and related those repertoires to cytomegalovirus serostatus. Because of strong linkage in the cohort, 5 or 6 DR-DQ haplotypes were treated as single units for association and clustering. HLA typing included class I and class II loci at four-digit resolution. A separate validation cohort of approximately 120 different subjects was used in addition to the roughly 670-subject first cohort. Among the roughly 390 genotyped donors, approximately 81% belonged to the genetic ancestry cluster associated with self-reported Caucasian donors. All discovery cohort repertoires had been generated using a single sequencing platform. Donor age, sex, ethnicity and CMV serostatus were compiled alongside the repertoire data.

The cohort was made up of several hundred healthy bone marrow donors. Cohort members were all nominally healthy when sampled, although unrecorded immune exposures were likely present. The donor was CMV seropositive and was included in the group of 250 to 350 seropositive cohort members. A peripheral blood sample was collected from each donor, and TCR beta sequencing was performed on peripheral blood mononuclear cells. The Qiagen DNeasy Blood Extraction Kit was used to extract genomic DNA from the blood cell samples. The investigation overall reported the following: In a later analysis, the rate of TCR association differed among HLA loci, with DRB1 alleles having the most associated TCRs and HLA-C alleles having the fewest. Linkage disequilibrium might explain the correlated functional status among segregating V segments, but an unknown experimental factor could not be excluded. A total of roughly 160 TCR beta chains were listed by the study as associated with cytomegalovirus. Some IMGT-functional V segments, including TRBV6-2 and TRBV6-3, could not be distinguished by the 87-base-pair reads and were therefore excluded. The classifier was reported to diagnose cytomegalovirus status with high specificity and sensitivity in both the original and validation cohorts. For the cohort, immune exposure information was limited to CMV serostatus. While some public TCRs were present in many individuals, most TCR sequences turned up only very rarely across donors. The authors suggested that the approach could potentially be extended to other disease states and immunological phenotypes. In vitro tests confirmed that a few of the cytomegalovirus-associated TCR beta chains recognize cytomegalovirus antigens. Strong co-occurrence of HLA alleles, especially DR and DQ, made assigning TCR associations to individual alleles difficult. A further reported finding was that TCR beta sequences accurately predicted the HLA-A and HLA-B alleles for most subjects in the first cohort. The cohort was sequenced for TCR beta chains only, and without alpha or paired-chain data the features that could be detected were limited. A group of highly shared sequence variants was considered likely to be a technical artifact of the sequencing pipeline. In a later analysis, HLA-associated TCR beta chains showed more clonal expansion and lower generation probabilities than non-associated chains that were equally common. A later analysis reported that several top co-occurrence clusters appeared linked to parvovirus B19, influenza, CMV and Epstein-Barr virus. According to a later analysis, most CMV-associated TCR beta chains appeared to be HLA-restricted, and the HLA associations seemed to be driven largely by CMV exposure. HLA typing was unavailable for some donors at each locus, so association tests used only the typed subset. Specific HLA alleles were associated with 15,000 to 20,000 TCR beta sequences at a false discovery rate of 0.05 in a later analysis. In a later genetic analysis, fewer N-insertions in productive TCRs were reported among donors in an Asian-associated ancestry cluster than the roughly 700-donor mean. Roughly uniform sequencing depth across donors was assumed in presence/absence analyses, although this assumption may not hold. Approximately 16 rarely observed V segments, including chromosome 9 orphons, were excluded from the earlier analysis of several hundred of the donors because counts were too low. An earlier analysis of 587 of the donors showed that most TCR beta V segments appeared in productive rearrangements either about 87% or about 30% of the time, which broadly matched IMGT annotations. An association between a missense DCLRE1C variant and V-gene and J-gene trimming of TCR beta chains was found in a later genetic analysis and replicated in an independent cohort.

V is cut back by 0 bases and J by 2 bases, with 3 bases in the junction unmatched. According to the germline V gene (reference sequence), CDR1 reads PRHDT and CDR2 reads FYEKMQ. Taken from cysteine to phenylalanine, the CDR3 has 16 residues. Of the read, only the CDR3 DNA is kept; its 48 bases are in frame from base 1. The V and J segments used are TRBV13 and TRBJ2-7; 11 central nucleotides agree with TRBD2. The TCR sequence derives from a woman aged 40-49 years in good health and CMV-seropositive. The material sequenced was PBMCs. The DNA sequence follows: TGTGCCAGCAGCTTAGGACTAGCGGGAGTTCCCTACGAGCAGTACTTC. This codes for CASSLGLAGVPYEQYF.